This T cell receptor beta chain was identified during a study of blood T cells in healthy people across ages. A second PCR of roughly 7 to 11 cycles used a sample-barcoded 5' primer and a J-beta primer mix. Each TCR beta cDNA got a 12-nucleotide random molecular identifier. Using its own MiXCR run on the 5' RACE reads, TCRdb lists one record per CDR3 protein. The repertoire includes about 830,000 distinct CDR3 sequences, nearly 60% of them detected once, and roughly 22% sits in the top ten. V gave up 7 bases and J gave up 7 bases, with 16 bases separating them. The CDR3 covers 13 residues. Per the germline V gene, CDR1 is SGHTA and CDR2 is FQGNSA.

The V call is TRBV7-2, the J call TRBJ2-5, with D perhaps matching TRBD2 (6 bases). Sequenced input: blood. The receptor comes from a man aged 25-40 years in good health. CDR3 protein: CASTLLGTGTQYF. The CDR3 nucleotides read TGTGCCAGCACCCTTCTAGGGACTGGGACCCAGTACTTC.